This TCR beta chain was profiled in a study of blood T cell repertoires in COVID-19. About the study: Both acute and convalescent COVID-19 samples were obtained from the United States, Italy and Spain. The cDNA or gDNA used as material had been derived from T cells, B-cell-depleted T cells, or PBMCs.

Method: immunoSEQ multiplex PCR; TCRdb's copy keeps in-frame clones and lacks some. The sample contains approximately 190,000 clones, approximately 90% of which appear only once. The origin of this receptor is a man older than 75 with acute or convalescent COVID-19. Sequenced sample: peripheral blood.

The CDR3 loop is CASSKVPSSDSTYEQYF. CDR3 DNA sequence: TGTGCCAGCAGCAAAGTCCCATCATCGGACTCTACCTACGAGCAGTACTTC. The chain recombines TRBV21-1 with TRBJ2-7; the table's D call, TRBD2, has no DNA check behind it. TRBV21-1 is deemed a pseudogene. The CDR3 is 17 residues long.